What follows are 23 T cell receptor beta chains derived from one specimen sequenced in a study of blood T cells in healthy people across ages. Primed by a sample-barcoded 5' primer and a J-beta primer mix, a second PCR proceeded for about 7 to 11 cycles. TCRdb fed the 5' RACE reads into MiXCR, producing one record per CDR3 protein. The sample carries about 1.4 million distinct CDR3 sequences, roughly 60% recorded once. Sequencing was done on a sample of blood. Receptors originate from a man between 18 and 35 years old in good health.

This clonotype appeared once. This chain joins TRBV5-1 and TRBJ2-3; D possibly corresponds to TRBD1 (6 bases). The germline gives CDR1 SGHRS, CDR2 YFSETQ. The CDR3 has 15 amino acids. V was trimmed by 7 bases and J by 2 bases, leaving 17 bases between them. In DNA, the CDR3 is TGCGCCAGCCGGGGTTCCAGGGGCCCCACAGATACGCAGTATTTT. Translated, it gives CASRGSRGPTDTQYF.

This chain connects TRBV7-8 to TRBJ2-5; 11 bases match TRBD1. The CDR3 consists of 16 residues. V shed 2 bases, J shed 6 bases, and the junction held 8 bases outside the gene matches. CDR1 and CDR2 (germline): SGHVS, FQNEAQ. CDR3 coding DNA: TGTGCCAGCAGCTTAACCGGGACAGGGGGGTTGAAGACCCAGTACTTC. Translated, it gives CASSLTGTGGLKTQYF.

This clonotype was counted only a few times. CDR3 nucleotides: TGTGCCAGCACACAGCAAGGGACTAGCGGGAGCCTTGGTACAGATACGCAGTATTTT. Its translation is CASTQQGTSGSLGTDTQYF. The V gene is TRBV6-1, the J gene TRBJ2-3, with 14 bases lining up with TRBD2. Germline CDR1 MNHNS, CDR2 SASEGT. CDR3 length: 19 amino acids. The junction had 15 bases not matched to a gene; V was cut back by 7 bases and J by 3 bases.

This clonotype was counted a few times. V is TRBV29-1 and J is TRBJ2-3; D is perhaps TRBD2 (6 bases). Deletions cut 8 bases from V and 10 bases from J, with 16 bases between. Germline V gene sequence: CDR1 SQVTM, CDR2 ANQGSEA. The CDR3 consists of 11 residues. The CDR3 DNA sequence: TGCAGCCCCCGTGTCGGGGGTGCGCAGTATTTT. Its translation is CSPRVGGAQYF.

The chain has TRBV9 and TRBJ1-2; TRBD1 might be the D (6 bases). The V end lost 3 bases, the J end lost 5 bases, and 26 bases lay between the germline ends. The CDR3 spans 18 residues. Germline loops: CDR1 SGDLS, CDR2 YYNGEE. The CDR3 DNA reads as TGTGCCAGCAGCGGGAAACGACAGGTAGCACACAGTTTGTATGGCTACACCTTC. It encodes CASSGKRQVAHSLYGYTF.

This sequence joins TRBV20-1 and TRBJ2-6; D is unresolved. The CDR3 runs 14 residues. The V end was cut by 3 bases, the J end by 0 bases, with 6 bases between. The germline gives CDR1 DFQATT, CDR2 SNEGSKA (reference sequence). This CDR3 reads CSASEDSGANVLTF. CDR3 nucleotides: TGCAGTGCTAGTGAAGACTCTGGGGCCAACGTCCTGACTTTC.

V and J are TRBV12-3 or TRBV12-4 and TRBJ2-5; TRBD1 is a possible D gene (6 bases). The V and J ends lost 3 bases and 2 bases respectively, with 13 bases between them. The CDR3 sequence is 15 residues long. The CDR3 bases are TGTGCCAGCAGTTTTTCAGGGGCGAAACAAGAGACCCAGTACTTC. Translating gives CASSFSGAKQETQYF.

The CDR3 region is CASSFSADQETQYF. The CDR3 region has the DNA TGTGCCAGCAGTTTCTCAGCGGACCAAGAGACCCAGTACTTC. The V and J genes are TRBV6-6 and TRBJ2-5; D may be TRBD2 (5 bases). Trimming stripped 4 bases from V and 0 bases from J, with 9 bases between. The CDR3 is 14 amino acids. From germline, CDR1 is MNHNY and CDR2 SVGAGI (reference sequence).

This clonotype has only one observation. V usage is TRBV7-8 and J usage is TRBJ2-7; TRBD1 might be the D (6 bases). Germline V gene sequence: CDR1 SGHVS, CDR2 FQNEAQ. The CDR3 length is 16 residues. V gave up 5 bases and J gave up 3 bases, with 20 bases separating them. The CDR3 coding sequence is TGTGCCAGCAGCGTGAACAGGGAACCTCCTTTCTACGAGCAGTACTTC. The encoded protein is CASSVNREPPFYEQYF.

Only a few counts were recorded for this clonotype. A junction end diverges from the germline sequence, so it may reflect a read error. This chain joins TRBV5-4 and TRBJ2-3, with D unresolved. CDR1 SGHNT and CDR2 YYREEE come from the germline V gene (reference sequence). This CDR3 has 14 amino acids. CDR3 sequence: CASSDLDPVDTQYF. DNA of the CDR3: TGTGCTAGCAGCGACCTGGACCCTGTAGATACGCAGTATTTT. The entire variable domain, with the rest obtained from reference TRBV5-4 and TRBJ2-3, is as follows: ETGVTQSPTHLIKTRGQQVTLRCSSQSGHNTVSWYQQALGQGPQFIFQYYREEENGRGNFPPRFSGLQFPNYSSELNVNALELDDSALYLCASSDLDPVDTQYFGPGTRLTVL.

This clonotype was seen a few times. V usage is TRBV6-2 or TRBV6-3 and J usage is TRBJ2-7; D assignment may be TRBD1 or TRBD2 (5 bases each). The CDR3 is made up of 16 amino acids. The V and J ends lost 8 bases and 5 bases respectively, with 25 bases between them. Germline V gives CDR1 MNHEY, CDR2 SVGEGT. CDR3 in amino acids: CASQWDSGTLGNEQYF. The CDR3 coding sequence is TGTGCCAGCCAGTGGGATTCCGGGACGCTGGGGAACGAGCAGTACTTC.

This chain connects TRBV20-1 to TRBJ2-6; a possible D gene is TRBD2 (5 bases). V was cut by 1 base and J by 10 bases, with 8 bases left in between. This CDR3 has 12 amino acids. The germline CDR1 and CDR2 sequences are DFQATT and SNEGSKA (reference sequence). In DNA form, the CDR3 reads TGCAGTGCTAGAGGGGGAGATAACGTCCTGACTTTC. It is translated as CSARGGDNVLTF.

This chain connects TRBV29-1 to TRBJ1-2; D is possibly TRBD1 (5 bases). Trimming took off 1 base at V and 5 bases at J, with 11 bases between the two ends. This CDR3 has 13 amino acids. The germline V gene encodes CDR1 SQVTM and CDR2 ANQGSEA. CDR3 residues: CSVEGGDGYGYTF. DNA of the CDR3: TGCAGCGTTGAAGGCGGGGACGGTTATGGCTACACCTTC.

V gene TRBV4-1 combines with J gene TRBJ2-1; D remains unclear. Trimming pared 3 bases from V and 3 bases from J, leaving 12 bases between. The CDR3 is made up of 15 amino acids. The germline V gene encodes CDR1 MGHRA and CDR2 YSYEKL. DNA of the CDR3: TGCGCCAGCAGCCAGGCGCCGGGTATCTACAATGAGCAGTTCTTC. Its protein product is CASSQAPGIYNEQFF.

The CDR3 bases are TGTGCCAGCAGTCTAATGGGGACTAGCGGACTCTCCTACGAGCAGTACTTC. Amino acid sequence: CASSLMGTSGLSYEQYF. The J gene is TRBJ2-7, the V gene TRBV28; 11 bases map to TRBD2. Germline V lookup: CDR1 MDHEN, CDR2 SYDVKM. V shed 5 bases, J shed 0 bases, and the junction held 9 bases outside the gene matches. The CDR3 runs 17 residues.

This clonotype was picked up one time. One junction end does not reproduce the germline sequence, and a read error may be involved. The chain couples TRBV13 to TRBJ2-4; D call uncertain. Germline V gene lookup returns CDR1 PRHDT and CDR2 FYEKMQ (reference sequence). This CDR3 is built from 10 residues. The CDR3 is CASSSNTQYF. The CDR3 DNA reads TGTGCCAGCAGCTCTAACACTCAGTACTTC. The full variable domain, its missing parts supplied by reference TRBV13 and TRBJ2-4, is AAGVIQSPRHLIKEKRETATLKCYPIPRHDTVYWYQQGPGQDPQFLISFYEKMQSDKGSIPDRFSAQQFSDYHSELNMSSLELGDSALYFCASSSNTQYFGAGTRLSVL.

The V gene is TRBV4-3, the J gene TRBJ2-7; the match to TRBD2 covers 10 bases. This CDR3 region has 17 residues. Germline V CDR1 and CDR2: LGHNA, YSLEER. V was clipped by 0 bases and J by 2 bases; unmatched bases: 7. CDR3 bases: TGCGCCAGCAGCCAAGACTATAGCGGGGGGAATACCTACGAGCAGTACTTC. Translating gives CASSQDYSGGNTYEQYF.

V usage is TRBV7-6 and J usage is TRBJ2-3; no reliable D call. The length of the CDR3 is 17 residues. Trimming pared 5 bases from V and 5 bases from J, leaving 23 bases between. From germline, CDR1 is SGHVS and CDR2 FNYEAQ. CDR3 DNA: TGTGCCAGCAGCCAGTTATCGTCGCATGACCTGGGAGATACGCAGTATTTT. This gives the protein CASSQLSSHDLGDTQYF.

The sample holds many counts of this clonotype. The chain carries TRBV6-6 and TRBJ2-4; D possibly corresponds to TRBD1 (5 bases). Gene TRBJ2-7 matches the end of the DNA better, so the J call may be wrong. This CDR3 has 11 amino acids. Germline V CDR1 and CDR2: MNHNY, SVGAGI (reference sequence). For the CDR3, the DNA is TGTGCCAGCAGTTCAGGGTTCGAGCAGTACTTC. The encoded protein is CASSSGFEQYF.

This clonotype was seen a handful of times. The V gene is TRBV4-3, the J gene TRBJ2-7; TRBD2 is a possible D gene (6 bases). Germline V gives CDR1 LGHNA, CDR2 YSLEER. The CDR3 runs to 16 residues. V was cut by 3 bases and J by 5 bases, with 20 bases left in between. This CDR3 reads CASSQVVLGSGDEQYF. For the CDR3, the DNA is TGCGCCAGCAGCCAGGTCGTTTTAGGGTCGGGGGACGAGCAGTACTTC.

This clonotype came up a few times. The chain carries TRBV25-1 and TRBJ1-2, with TRBD1 matching over 8 bases. Germline V gives CDR1 MGHDK, CDR2 SYGVNS. V lost 8 bases to trimming and J lost 4 bases; unmatched junction nucleotides: 3. This CDR3 region has 12 residues. CDR3 coding DNA: TGTGCCAGCTTAGGACAGGGCTATGGCTACACCTTC. Translating it yields CASLGQGYGYTF.

This chain's CDR3 is CAISEQGTGGLNEQFF. For the CDR3, the DNA is TGTGCCATCAGTGAGCAAGGGACAGGGGGATTGAATGAGCAGTTCTTC. The chain has TRBV10-3 and TRBJ2-1; 11 positions match TRBD1. V lost 2 bases to trimming and J lost 7 bases; unmatched junction nucleotides: 7. This CDR3 region has 16 residues. Germline assignment: CDR1 ENHRY and CDR2 SYGVKD.

The chain links TRBV20-1 to TRBJ2-5; D call uncertain. The tail of the sequence fits TRBJ2-7 better, so the J call may be wrong. Germline-derived CDR1 and CDR2 are DFQATT and SNEGSKA (reference sequence). This CDR3 has 13 residues. The CDR3 here is CSARDARDYEQYF. CDR3 DNA sequence: TGCAGTGCTAGAGATGCTAGGGACTACGAGCAGTACTTC.